The 13 T cell receptor beta chains presented below share a single source sample, sequenced in a study of memory CD4+ T cells and cytomegalovirus serostatus. The assay was immunoSEQ multiplex PCR, and TCRdb's table has in-frame clones only and misses some. Here the sample spans roughly 40,000 clones, around 78% being singletons. Single viable CD3+CD4+CD8-CD45RO+ cells were sorted as the memory CD4+ T cells. The sequenced material came from memory CD4+ T cells from blood. All receptors derive from an adult in good health and CMV-seronegative.

The chain uses TRBV15 and TRBJ1-5; a weak D match, TRBD1 (5 bases). Trimming stripped 0 bases from V and 1 base from J, with 13 bases between. The CDR3 sequence is 17 residues long. CDR1 is LNHNV, CDR2 YYDKDF, per germline (reference sequence). CDR3: CATSRDKNRRSNQPQHF. CDR3 DNA sequence: TGTGCCACCAGCAGAGATAAGAACAGGAGAAGCAATCAGCCCCAGCATTTT.

This chain joins TRBV7-8 and TRBJ2-3; 11 bases align to TRBD1. Germline V lookup: CDR1 SGHVS, CDR2 FQNEAQ. The CDR3 spans 15 residues. Trimming took 5 bases from V and 3 from J; bases not matched to a gene: 4. This CDR3 is CASSPRDRGTDTQYF. CDR3 nucleotide sequence: TGTGCCAGCAGCCCTAGGGACAGGGGGACAGATACGCAGTATTTT.

This clone was recorded only once. V and J are TRBV6-1 and TRBJ1-2; no reliable D call. Trimming stripped 7 bases from V and 4 bases from J, with 10 bases between. The germline CDR1 and CDR2 sequences are MNHNS and SASEGT. CDR3 size: 12 residues. In nucleotides, the CDR3 is TGTGCCAGCACGGAGGGTAGCTATGGCTACACCTTC. This translates into CASTEGSYGYTF.

V usage is TRBV2 and J usage is TRBJ1-5; D unresolved. Germline CDR1 reads SNHLY; CDR2 reads FYNNEI. This CDR3 contains 17 residues. Deletions cut 2 bases from V and 0 bases from J, with 14 bases between. The CDR3 coding sequence is TGTGCCAGCAGTGAAATCGTGGGCCCCCTTAGCAATCAGCCCCAGCATTTT. This translates into CASSEIVGPLSNQPQHF.

The gene calls are TRBV30 and TRBJ1-4; 9 nucleotides match TRBD1. V gave up 5 bases and J gave up 4 bases; unmatched junction bases: 8. The V gene's germline CDR1 is GTSNPN and CDR2 SVGIG (reference sequence). The CDR3 spans 15 residues. The CDR3 coding sequence is TGTGCCTGGGGCCGGGACAGGGCGAGTAATGAAAAACTGTTTTTT. The encoded protein is CAWGRDRASNEKLFF.

This clone was counted a few times. The V and J genes are TRBV5-1 and TRBJ1-3, with 7 bases identical to TRBD1. Germline V gives CDR1 SGHRS, CDR2 YFSETQ. The CDR3 has 15 amino acids. The V gene end was trimmed by 4 bases and the J gene end by 2 bases; junction bases not matched to a gene: 6. In DNA, the CDR3 is TGCGCCAGCAGCAGGCAGGGGGAAACTGGAAACACCATATATTTT. It yields the protein CASSRQGETGNTIYF.

The chain is built from TRBV28 and TRBJ1-4; a possible D gene is TRBD1 (5 bases). CDR3 length equals 14 residues. Germline lookup yields CDR1 MDHEN and CDR2 SYDVKM. The V gene lost 2 bases and the J gene lost 5 bases, with 9 bases spanning the gap. In nucleotides, the CDR3 is TGTGCCAGCAGTTTAAACCCAGGGAATGAAAAACTGTTTTTT. Amino acids: CASSLNPGNEKLFF.

The chain recombines TRBV7-8 with TRBJ1-4; TRBD1 matches 8 bases. The CDR3 extends over 14 amino acids. The J segment lost 8 bases and the V segment lost 6 bases, leaving 8 bases of the junction unmatched. Germline V gene sequence: CDR1 SGHVS, CDR2 FQNEAQ. The CDR3 DNA is TGTGCCAGCAGAGTAGACAGGGGAGGGGAAAAACTGTTTTTT. Protein product: CASRVDRGGEKLFF.

The rearrangement joins TRBV6-1 to TRBJ1-5; D uncertain. Germline V CDR1 and CDR2: MNHNS, SASEGT. The CDR3 contains 16 residues. The ends were cut back, 2 bases at V and 2 bases at J, with 13 bases in the middle. This CDR3 reads CASSESVLSGNQPQHF. The CDR3, as DNA: TGTGCCAGCAGTGAAAGCGTCCTTTCGGGCAATCAGCCCCAGCATTTT.

This clone was counted between two and nine times. The chain links TRBV2 to TRBJ1-6; no definite D call. The CDR3 length is 13 residues. The V end lost 8 bases, the J end lost 5 bases, and 10 bases lay between the germline ends. CDR1 and CDR2 (germline): SNHLY, FYNNEI. CDR3 protein: CASAGGNNSPLHF. The CDR3 DNA follows: TGTGCCAGCGCGGGCGGGAATAATTCACCCCTCCACTTT.

V usage is TRBV30 and J usage is TRBJ1-4, with TRBD1 as a possible D gene (5 bases). The CDR3 has 14 residues. The germline V gene encodes CDR1 GTSNPN and CDR2 SVGIG (reference sequence). V lost 6 bases and J lost 6, with 17 bases in between. The CDR3 sequence: CACSGAGRYEKLFF. As DNA, the CDR3 is TGTGCCTGTTCTGGGGCAGGGCGGTATGAAAAACTGTTTTTT. Filled out from reference TRBV30 and TRBJ1-4, the complete variable domain reads SQTIHQWPATLVQPVGSPLSLECTVEGTSNPNLYWYRQAAGRGLQLLFYSVGIGQISSEVPQNLSASRPQDRQFILSSKKLLLSDSGFYLCACSGAGRYEKLFFGSGTQLSVL.

V usage is TRBV7-9 and J usage is TRBJ2-5; TRBD2 matches at 7 bases. CDR3 length: 13 amino acids. Trimming removed 3 bases from V and 5 bases from J; junction bases left unmatched: 3. Germline CDR1 SEHNR, CDR2 FQNEAQ (reference sequence). The chain's CDR3 is CASSFGGSETQYF. CDR3 sequence (DNA): TGTGCCAGCAGCTTCGGGGGGTCGGAGACCCAGTACTTC.

This sequence joins TRBV5-6 and TRBJ2-3; D gene ambiguous. V dropped 1 base and J dropped 0 bases, with 6 bases sitting between them. CDR3 length: 14 residues. Germline V lookup: CDR1 SGHDT, CDR2 YYEEEE. The CDR3 sequence is CASSLPTSTDTQYF. The CDR3 region has the DNA TGTGCCAGCAGCTTGCCCACTAGCACAGATACGCAGTATTTT.